This T cell receptor beta chain was identified during a study of CD8 T cells in ankylosing spondylitis. General study results and limits: Disease-associated clones were CD8+ and fairly uncommon in peripheral blood. In ankylosing spondylitis patients, matched synovial fluid reportedly showed significant enrichment of disease-linked clones. It appeared that ankylosing spondylitis blood was characterized by a TCR beta motif of 8 or 9 highly homologous variants.

J was trimmed by 2 bases and V by 6 bases; bases with no gene match: 5. The CDR3 consists of 14 residues. CDR1 and CDR2 (germline): DFQATT, SNEGSKA (reference sequence). TCRdb analysed the 5' RACE reads with MiXCR anew, one entry per CDR3 protein. Among more than 95,000 distinct CDR3 sequences listed, about 8.5% were seen once. This clonotype was seen many times. Its target is unknown. The source of this sequence is a male donor with ankylosing spondylitis or in good health (not recorded which). This chain connects TRBV20-1 to TRBJ2-3; 10 nucleotides align to TRBD1. The specimen sequenced was blood, either unsorted or a sorted T cell fraction (not recorded which). CDR3 sequence: CSAGQGGFTDTQYF. The CDR3 nucleotides are TGCAGTGCCGGACAGGGGGGATTCACAGATACGCAGTATTTT.